This TCR beta chain was sequenced for a study of T cells after yellow fever vaccination. Overall study results and limits: Only a minor proportion of clonotypes was detected across both CD4 and CD8 compartments.

With regard to this clonotype: Its antigen is unidentified.

The 5'RACE template-switching step produced TCR cDNA and added a universal primer site and UMIs. TCRdb fed the 5' RACE reads into MiXCR, producing one record per CDR3 protein. The sample consists of 450,000 to 600,000 distinct CDR3 sequences, around an eighth of them appearing once. V lost 6 bases and J lost 3, with 15 bases in between. CDR1 is SGHNT, CDR2 YYREEE, per germline (reference sequence). CDR3 length: 14 residues. J is TRBJ1-1 and V is TRBV5-4; perhaps TRBD1 as D (5 bases). The sample was PBMCs, taken on the day of the yellow fever booster vaccination. The origin of this receptor is a man under 40 who received the YFV17D yellow fever vaccine. The CDR3 nucleotides are TGTGCCAGCACCCGGGGGAGTGCGTACACTGAAGCTTTCTTT. It translates to CASTRGSAYTEAFF.